This TCR beta chain derives from a study of technical replicates of blood from several donors. The trim removed 4 bases at V and 3 bases at J, leaving 3 bases unmatched. The germline gives CDR1 SGHNT, CDR2 YYREEE (reference sequence). There are 14 residues in the CDR3. Sequencing was performed with immunoSEQ multiplex PCR; in TCRdb, only in-frame clones are kept and a portion is missing. The sample carries 55,000 to 75,000 clones, 92% recorded once. Material: T cells isolated from PBMCs. The sequence was collected from a human donor in good health. The chain combines TRBV5-4 with TRBJ2-3, with TRBD1 matching over 9 bases. In nucleotides, the CDR3 is TGTGCCAGCAGCACGGGACAGGGAACAGATACGCAGTATTTT. Translating gives CASSTGQGTDTQYF.